A selection of T cell receptor beta chains follows, all from one sample in a study of blood T cell repertoires in COVID-19. Libraries were prepared by immunoSEQ multiplex PCR; TCRdb keeps only in-frame clonotypes and omits some of them. Of about 13,000 clones detected, just under 80% appear once; the ten largest clones hold 34%. What was sequenced was peripheral blood. These receptors were collected from a human donor in a cohort sampled during active COVID-19. Both conserved end residues are trimmed from each CDR3.

TRBJ1-2,13,TRBV5-1,ASSLSGQGASGYT
TRBJ2-1,14,TRBV6-5,ASSYSDRGAYNEQF
TRBJ1-6,13,TRBV20-1,SASTQGSSVSPLH
TRBJ2-5,12,TRBV7-2,ASSSGGAQETQY
TRBJ2-5,14,TRBV10-2,ASSPLAGGRQETQY
TRBJ1-1,13,TRBV5-1,ASSAGGGGNTEAF
TRBJ1-2,11,TRBV30,AWKAGGANGYT
TRBJ1-3,12,TRBV19,ASSAQGNGNTIY
TRBJ2-1,12,TRBV6-6,ASSYASGGNEQF
TRBJ1-4,10,TRBV7-6,ASRKHSEELF
TRBJ1-2,13,TRBV5-6,ASSLERQNLYGYT
TRBJ2-7,12,TRBV9,ASSVVMAPYEQY
TRBJ1-1,12,TRBV11-1,ASSLAGGGDEAF
TRBJ1-3,13,TRBV5-6,ASTLGAASGNTIY
TRBJ1-2,13,TRBV18,ASSNRDRGPYGYT
TRBJ2-7,12,TRBV9,ASSVVPGGYEQY
TRBJ1-2,10,TRBV28,ASSETGLNYT
TRBJ1-6,21,TRBV11-2,ASSYRVPGSAAGQAFYNSPLH
TRBJ2-7,13,TRBV27,ASSFRVVGPYEQY
TRBJ1-1,13,TRBV7-9,ASSSDRGPSGEAF
TRBJ2-7,13,TRBV14,ASSQEWGPSYEQY
TRBJ2-7,12,TRBV19,ASSNHRVSYEQY
TRBJ2-2,14,TRBV5-4,ASSPFRAGGPGELF
TRBJ1-5,10,TRBV12-3/TRBV12-4,ASSGGIKPQH
TRBJ2-7,14,TRBV6-2/TRBV6-3,ASSSPLAGRFNEQY
TRBJ1-1,12,TRBV7-3,ASSLRQINTEAF
TRBJ1-2,13,TRBV18,ASSPEAQGGGGYT
TRBJ2-3,13,TRBV15,ATKATSGGTDTQY
TRBJ1-3,10,TRBV29-1,SVTSSGNTIY
TRBJ1-2,12,TRBV12-5,ASGHPRGNYGYT
TRBJ1-2,12,TRBV9,ASSVHWFDYGYT
TRBJ1-6,10,TRBV30,AWGRGPTPLH
TRBJ2-2,11,TRBV3-1/TRBV3-2,ASSQFLSGELF
TRBJ2-7,10,TRBV6-5,ASRQFPYEQY
TRBJ2-7,13,TRBV7-9,ASSPDRRGGYEQY
TRBJ2-5,14,TRBV13,ASSTRTGINQETQY
TRBJ1-2,12,TRBV7-2,ASSPGTGGYGYT
TRBJ2-5,11,TRBV5-4,ASSIQGEETQY
TRBJ1-5,11,TRBV6-4,ASSVRFDQPQH
TRBJ2-5,14,TRBV5-4,ASSPAGGLIQETQY
TRBJ1-6,12,TRBV7-9,ASSFTAENSPLH
TRBJ2-1,12,TRBV5-1,ASSPVSGVNEQF
TRBJ2-7,11,TRBV15,ATSRVTRVEQY
TRBJ2-7,12,TRBV18,ASSPGTGGDEQY
TRBJ2-7,13,TRBV2,ASSEWDRSSYEQY
TRBJ2-6,14,TRBV10-3,AISAGHLSGANVLT
TRBJ1-5,14,TRBV18,ASSPPSGGSNQPQH
TRBJ1-5,13,TRBV6-5,ASRKGAGYDQPQH